The 5 T cell receptor beta chains below come from one sample, sequenced in a study of T cell responses to AZD1222 COVID-19 vaccine. TCRdb keeps only in-frame clones here, not all; method: immunoSEQ multiplex PCR. The sample consists of 100,000 to 150,000 clones, around 90% of them appearing once. The sequenced sample was peripheral blood, obtained on day 0 of MenACWY control vaccination. The receptors come from an adult in good health.

J is TRBJ2-1 and V is TRBV12-3 or TRBV12-4; D call uncertain. V shed 7 bases and J shed 15 bases, with 16 bases lying between them. The CDR3 sequence is 11 residues long. As DNA, the CDR3 is TGTGCCAGCAATGATACCCAGAATAGGTTCTTC. Residues: CASNDTQNRFF.

V usage is TRBV7-9 and J usage is TRBJ1-2; D not resolved. Trimming stripped 5 bases from V and 7 bases from J, with 14 bases between. CDR1 is SEHNR and CDR2 is FQNEAQ in the germline V gene (reference sequence). The CDR3 is made up of 13 amino acids. CDR3 sequence reads: CASSTGVVSGYTF. CDR3 in DNA: TGTGCCAGCAGCACCGGGGTCGTTAGTGGCTACACCTTC.

The CDR3 DNA sequence: TGCGCCAGCAGCTTGGTGCTGCACCGGGACAGTGAAGAGACCCAGTACTTC. The encoded protein is CASSLVLHRDSEETQYF. This chain connects TRBV5-1 to TRBJ2-5; 7 positions match TRBD1. J was trimmed by 3 bases and V by 0 bases; bases with no gene match: 11. The germline gives CDR1 SGHRS, CDR2 YFSETQ. There are 17 residues in the CDR3.

This clone was seen just once. The chain is built from TRBV28 and TRBJ1-2; 7 positions agree with TRBD1. There are 15 residues in the CDR3. V gave up 6 bases and J gave up 0 bases; unmatched junction bases: 7. Germline assignment: CDR1 MDHEN and CDR2 SYDVKM. The CDR3 spells CASRASRGTNYGYTF. The CDR3 coding sequence is TGTGCCAGCAGGGCCTCCAGGGGGACTAACTATGGCTACACCTTC.

Within the sample, this clone is medium-sized. The J gene is TRBJ1-2, the V gene TRBV3-1 (or the pseudogene TRBV3-2); D is uncertain. Trimming stripped 1 base from V and 0 bases from J, with 12 bases between. Germline loops: CDR1 LGHDT, CDR2 YNNKEL (reference sequence). This CDR3 has 16 amino acids. The CDR3 coding sequence is TGTGCCAGCAGCCAAGGAATCGGAGAGCCTAACTATGGCTACACCTTC. Translated, it gives CASSQGIGEPNYGYTF.